This T cell receptor (beta chain) was profiled in a study of CD4 T cells in relation to SARS-CoV-2 and coronaviruses. The overall study: Crossreactive spike epitopes shared across donors were mapped to their HLA restriction.

Profiling relied on immunoSEQ multiplex PCR, and the TCRdb table lists in-frame clones only, not all of them. The sample lists tens of thousands of clones, 65% to 80% seen once, with around 3% in the top ten. Per germline, CDR1 MNHEY and CDR2 SVGAGI. V was pared by 2 bases and J by 4 bases, with 11 bases between. This CDR3 has 14 amino acids. Note on this clone: Its antigen is not identified.

The chain employs TRBV6-5 and TRBJ1-1; maybe TRBD1 (6 bases). The TCR was taken from an adult with COVID-19. Specimen: memory CD4+ T cells from PBMCs, cultured in vitro. The CDR3: CASSYAGAFTEAFF. The CDR3 DNA reads TGTGCCAGCAGTTACGCAGGGGCCTTCACTGAAGCTTTCTTT.